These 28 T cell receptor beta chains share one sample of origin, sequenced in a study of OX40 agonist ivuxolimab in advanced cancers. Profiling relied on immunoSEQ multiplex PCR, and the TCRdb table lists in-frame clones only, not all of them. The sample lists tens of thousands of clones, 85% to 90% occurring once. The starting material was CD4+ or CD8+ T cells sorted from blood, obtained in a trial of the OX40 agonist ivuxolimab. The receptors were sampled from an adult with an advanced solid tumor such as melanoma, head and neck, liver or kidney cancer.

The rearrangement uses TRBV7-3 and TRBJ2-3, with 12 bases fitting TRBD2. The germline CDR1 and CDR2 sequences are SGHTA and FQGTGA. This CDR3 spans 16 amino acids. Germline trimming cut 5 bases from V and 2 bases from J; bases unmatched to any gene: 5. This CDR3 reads CASSPRLAGATDTQYF. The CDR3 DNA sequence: TGTGCCAGCAGCCCCCGACTAGCGGGGGCCACAGATACGCAGTATTTT.

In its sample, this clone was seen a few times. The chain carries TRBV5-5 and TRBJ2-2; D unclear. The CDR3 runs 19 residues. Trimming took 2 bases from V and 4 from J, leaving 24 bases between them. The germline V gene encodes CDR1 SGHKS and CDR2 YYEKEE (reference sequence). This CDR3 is CASSFNGSRALQSTGELFF. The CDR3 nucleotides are TGTGCCAGCAGCTTTAACGGATCTCGGGCGTTGCAGAGCACCGGGGAGCTGTTTTTT. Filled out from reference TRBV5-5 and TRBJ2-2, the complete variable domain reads DAGVTQSPTHLIKTRGQQVTLRCSPISGHKSVSWYQQVLGQGPQFIFQYYEKEERGRGNFPDRFSARQFPNYSSELNVNALLLGDSALYLCASSFNGSRALQSTGELFFGEGSRLTVL.

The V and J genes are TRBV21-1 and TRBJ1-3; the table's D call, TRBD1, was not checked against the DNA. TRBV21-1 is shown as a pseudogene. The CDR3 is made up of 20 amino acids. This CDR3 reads CASSKKNGRGYAGAGNTIYF. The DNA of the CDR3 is TGTGCCAGCAGCAAAAAGAATGGCAGGGGTTACGCCGGGGCTGGAAACACCATATATTTT.

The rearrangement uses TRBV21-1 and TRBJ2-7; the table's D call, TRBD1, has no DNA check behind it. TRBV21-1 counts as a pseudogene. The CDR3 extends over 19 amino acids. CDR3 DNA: TGTGCCAGCAGCGCAAGACAGGGCCGCATTGATCGATGCTTCGACGAGCAGTACTTC. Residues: CASSARQGRIDRCFDEQYF.

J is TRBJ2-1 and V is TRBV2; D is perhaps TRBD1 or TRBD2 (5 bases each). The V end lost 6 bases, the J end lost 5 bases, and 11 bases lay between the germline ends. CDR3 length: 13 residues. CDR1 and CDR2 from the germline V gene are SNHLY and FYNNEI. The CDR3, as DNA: TGTGCCAGCAGGGAGGACAACCACAATGAGCAGTTCTTC. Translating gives CASREDNHNEQFF.

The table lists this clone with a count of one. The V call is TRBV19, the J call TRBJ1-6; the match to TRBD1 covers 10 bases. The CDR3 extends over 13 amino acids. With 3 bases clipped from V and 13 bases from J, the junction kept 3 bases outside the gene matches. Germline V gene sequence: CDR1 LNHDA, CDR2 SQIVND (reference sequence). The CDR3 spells CASSIGTGEPLHF. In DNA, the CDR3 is TGTGCCAGTAGTATCGGGACAGGGGAGCCCCTCCACTTT. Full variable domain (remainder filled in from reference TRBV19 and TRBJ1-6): DGGITQSPKYLFRKEGQNVTLSCEQNLNHDAMYWYRQDPGQGLRLIYYSQIVNDFQKGDIAEGYSVSREKKESFPLTVTSAQKNPTAFYLCASSIGTGEPLHFGNGTRLTVT.

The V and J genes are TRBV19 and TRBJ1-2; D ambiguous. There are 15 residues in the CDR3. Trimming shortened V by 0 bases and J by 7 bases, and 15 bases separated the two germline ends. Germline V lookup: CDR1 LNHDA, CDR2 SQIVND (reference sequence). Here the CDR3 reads CASSIEVAAGSGYTF. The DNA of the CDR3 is TGTGCCAGTAGTATAGAGGTGGCGGCGGGCTCTGGCTACACCTTC. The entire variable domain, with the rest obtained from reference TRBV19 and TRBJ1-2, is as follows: DGGITQSPKYLFRKEGQNVTLSCEQNLNHDAMYWYRQDPGQGLRLIYYSQIVNDFQKGDIAEGYSVSREKKESFPLTVTSAQKNPTAFYLCASSIEVAAGSGYTFGSGTRLTVV.

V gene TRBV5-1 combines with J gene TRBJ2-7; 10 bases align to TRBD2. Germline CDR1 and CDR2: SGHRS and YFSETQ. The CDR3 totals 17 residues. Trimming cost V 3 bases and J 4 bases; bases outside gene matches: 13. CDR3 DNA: TGCGCCAGCAGCTCTGGCGGGCTAGCGGGAGAAAGGTACGAGCAGTACTTC. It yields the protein CASSSGGLAGERYEQYF.

In nucleotides, the CDR3 is TGTGCCAGCAGCTTGATGGGACAGGGGGACTCTTATGGCTACACCTTC. Protein sequence: CASSLMGQGDSYGYTF. This chain uses TRBV5-6 with TRBJ1-2; the match to TRBD1 covers 11 bases. J lost 5 bases, V lost 1 base, and 7 bases had no gene match. Per germline, CDR1 SGHDT and CDR2 YYEEEE. The CDR3 length is 16 residues.

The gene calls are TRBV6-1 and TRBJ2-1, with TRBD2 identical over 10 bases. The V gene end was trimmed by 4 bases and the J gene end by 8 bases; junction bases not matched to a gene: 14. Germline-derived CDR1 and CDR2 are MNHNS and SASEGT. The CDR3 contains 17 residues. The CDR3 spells CASSGEGWPSGSYEQFF. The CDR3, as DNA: TGTGCCAGCAGTGGAGAGGGTTGGCCTAGCGGGAGCTATGAGCAGTTCTTC.

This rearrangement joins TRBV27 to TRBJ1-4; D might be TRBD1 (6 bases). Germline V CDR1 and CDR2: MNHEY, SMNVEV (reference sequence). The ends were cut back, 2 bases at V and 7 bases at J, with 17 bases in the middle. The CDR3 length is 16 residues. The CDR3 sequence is CASSLHGRGVSEKLFF. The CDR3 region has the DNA TGTGCCAGCAGTTTACACGGCAGGGGAGTTAGTGAAAAACTGTTTTTT.

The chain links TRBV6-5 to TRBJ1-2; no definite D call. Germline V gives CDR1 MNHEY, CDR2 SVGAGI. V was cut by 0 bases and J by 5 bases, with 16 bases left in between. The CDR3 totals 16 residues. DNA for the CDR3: TGTGCCAGCAGTTACTCGGCAGGCTGGGAGCAATATGGCTACACCTTC. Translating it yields CASSYSAGWEQYGYTF.

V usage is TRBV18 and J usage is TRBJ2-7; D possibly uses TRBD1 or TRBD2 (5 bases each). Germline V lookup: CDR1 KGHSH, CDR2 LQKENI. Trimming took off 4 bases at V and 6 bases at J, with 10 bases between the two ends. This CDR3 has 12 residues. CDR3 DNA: TGTGCCAGCTCACTCTGGGACGGCGAGCAGTACTTC. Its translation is CASSLWDGEQYF.

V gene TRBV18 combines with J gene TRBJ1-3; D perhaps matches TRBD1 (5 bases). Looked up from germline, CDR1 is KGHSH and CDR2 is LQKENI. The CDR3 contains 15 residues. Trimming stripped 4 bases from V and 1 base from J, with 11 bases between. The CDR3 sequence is CASSRDGGSGNTIYF. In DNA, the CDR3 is TGTGCCAGCTCACGGGACGGAGGATCTGGAAACACCATATATTTT.

CDR3 amino acids: CATSRDRGGLNTEAFF. CDR3 nucleotide sequence: TGTGCCACCAGCAGAGATCGAGGCGGACTGAACACTGAAGCTTTCTTT. The chain combines TRBV15 with TRBJ1-1; D gene unclear. The CDR3 runs 16 residues. Germline CDR1 is LNHNV and CDR2 is YYDKDF (reference sequence). Trimming took 0 bases from V and 0 from J, leaving 11 bases between them.

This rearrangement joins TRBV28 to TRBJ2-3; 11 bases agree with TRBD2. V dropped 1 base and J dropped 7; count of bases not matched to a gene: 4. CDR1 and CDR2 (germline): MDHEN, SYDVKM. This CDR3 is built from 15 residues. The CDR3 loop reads CASSLLAGGQNTQYF. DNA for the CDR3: TGTGCCAGCAGTTTATTAGCGGGGGGGCAAAATACGCAGTATTTT.

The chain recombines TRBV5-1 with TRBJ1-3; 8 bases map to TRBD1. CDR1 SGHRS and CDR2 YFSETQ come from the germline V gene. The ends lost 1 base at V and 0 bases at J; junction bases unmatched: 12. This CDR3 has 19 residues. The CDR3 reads CASSLNPGQVDSSGNTIYF. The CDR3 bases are TGCGCCAGCAGCTTGAACCCGGGACAGGTCGACTCCTCTGGAAACACCATATATTTT.

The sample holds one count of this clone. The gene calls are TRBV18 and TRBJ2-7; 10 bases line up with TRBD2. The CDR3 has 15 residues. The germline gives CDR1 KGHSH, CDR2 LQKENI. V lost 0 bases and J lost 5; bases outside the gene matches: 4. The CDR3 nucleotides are TGTGCCAGCTCACCACCGTTTAGCGGGAGGCACGAGCAGTACTTC. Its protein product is CASSPPFSGRHEQYF. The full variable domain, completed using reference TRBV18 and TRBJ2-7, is NAGVMQNPRHLVRRRGQEARLRCSPMKGHSHVYWYRQLPEEGLKFMVYLQKENIIDESGMPKERFSAEFPKEGPSILRIQQVVRGDSAAYFCASSPPFSGRHEQYFGPGTRLTVT.

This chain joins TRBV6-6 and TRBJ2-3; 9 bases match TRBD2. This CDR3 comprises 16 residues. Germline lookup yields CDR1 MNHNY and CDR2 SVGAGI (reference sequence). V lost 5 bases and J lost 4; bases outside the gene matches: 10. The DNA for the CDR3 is TGTGCCAGCAGTCCGACTAGCGGAAGCGGGGCAGATACGCAGTATTTT. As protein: CASSPTSGSGADTQYF.

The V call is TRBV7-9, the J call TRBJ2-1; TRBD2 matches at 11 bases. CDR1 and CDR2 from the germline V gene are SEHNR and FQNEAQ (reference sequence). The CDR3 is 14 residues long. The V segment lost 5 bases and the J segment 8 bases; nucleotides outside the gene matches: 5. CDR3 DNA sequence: TGTGCCAGCAGCCCGACTAGCGGGACATATGAGCAGTTCTTC. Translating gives CASSPTSGTYEQFF. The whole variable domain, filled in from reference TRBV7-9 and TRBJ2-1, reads DTGVSQNPRHKITKRGQNVTFRCDPISEHNRLYWYRQTLGQGPEFLTYFQNEAQLEKSRLLSDRFSAERPKGSFSTLEIQRTEQGDSAMYLCASSPTSGTYEQFFGPGTRLTVL.

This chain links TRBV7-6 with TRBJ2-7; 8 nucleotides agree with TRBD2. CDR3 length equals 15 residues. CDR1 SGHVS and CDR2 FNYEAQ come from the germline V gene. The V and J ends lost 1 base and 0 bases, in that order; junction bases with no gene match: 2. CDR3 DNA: TGTGCCAGCAGCTTAGTAGCGGGGAGCTCCTACGAGCAGTACTTC. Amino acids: CASSLVAGSSYEQYF.

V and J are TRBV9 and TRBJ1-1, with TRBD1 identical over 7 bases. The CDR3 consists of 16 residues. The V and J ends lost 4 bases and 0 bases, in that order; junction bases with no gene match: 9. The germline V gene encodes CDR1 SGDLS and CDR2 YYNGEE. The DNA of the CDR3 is TGTGCCAGCAGCCCCCTGAGGGGGCCACTGAACACTGAAGCTTTCTTT. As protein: CASSPLRGPLNTEAFF.

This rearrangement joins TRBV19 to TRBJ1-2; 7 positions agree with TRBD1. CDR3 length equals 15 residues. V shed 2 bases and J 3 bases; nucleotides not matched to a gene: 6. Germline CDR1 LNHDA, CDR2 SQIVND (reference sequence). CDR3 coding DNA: TGTGCCAGTAGTATATTTGACAGGGTCGACTATGGCTACACCTTC. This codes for CASSIFDRVDYGYTF.

The CDR3 spells CASQQGGYQTNTGELFF. The CDR3 DNA sequence: TGTGCCAGCCAGCAGGGGGGTTACCAAACGAACACCGGGGAGCTGTTTTTT. V and J are TRBV11-3 and TRBJ2-2; a weak D match, TRBD1 (7 bases). CDR3 length equals 17 residues. CDR1 is SGHNT, CDR2 YENEEA, per germline. The V end was cut by 8 bases, the J end by 0 bases, with 19 bases between.

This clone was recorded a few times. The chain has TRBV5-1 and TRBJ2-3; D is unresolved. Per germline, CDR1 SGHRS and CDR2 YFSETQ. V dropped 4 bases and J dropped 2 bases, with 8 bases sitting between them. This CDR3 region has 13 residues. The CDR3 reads CASSPRTTDTQYF. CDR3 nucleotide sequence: TGCGCCAGCAGCCCCAGAACCACAGATACGCAGTATTTT. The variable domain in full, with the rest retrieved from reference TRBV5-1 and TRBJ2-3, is KAGVTQTPRYLIKTRGQQVTLSCSPISGHRSVSWYQQTPGQGLQFLFEYFSETQRNKGNFPGRFSGRQFSNSRSEMNVSTLELGDSALYLCASSPRTTDTQYFGPGTRLTVL.

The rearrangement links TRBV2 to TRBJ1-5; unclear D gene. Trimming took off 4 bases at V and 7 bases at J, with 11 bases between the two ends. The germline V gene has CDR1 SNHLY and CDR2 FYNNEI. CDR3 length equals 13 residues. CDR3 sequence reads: CASSAAIGQPQHF. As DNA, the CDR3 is TGTGCCAGCAGTGCGGCTATCGGGCAGCCCCAGCATTTT.

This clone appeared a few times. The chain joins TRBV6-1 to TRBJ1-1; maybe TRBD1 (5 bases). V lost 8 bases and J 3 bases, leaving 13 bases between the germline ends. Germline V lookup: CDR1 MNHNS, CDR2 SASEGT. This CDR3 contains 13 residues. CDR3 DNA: TGTGCCAGCCCCCAGGGCCGCGACACTGAAGCTTTCTTT. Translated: CASPQGRDTEAFF.

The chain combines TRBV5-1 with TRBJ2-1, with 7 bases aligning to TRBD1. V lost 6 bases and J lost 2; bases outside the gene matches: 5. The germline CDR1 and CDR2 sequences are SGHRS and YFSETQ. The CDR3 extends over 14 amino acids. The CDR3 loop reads CASTATGTYNEQFF. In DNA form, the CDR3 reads TGCGCCAGCACCGCGACAGGGACCTACAATGAGCAGTTCTTC. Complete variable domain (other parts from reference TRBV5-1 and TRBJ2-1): KAGVTQTPRYLIKTRGQQVTLSCSPISGHRSVSWYQQTPGQGLQFLFEYFSETQRNKGNFPGRFSGRQFSNSRSEMNVSTLELGDSALYLCASTATGTYNEQFFGPGTRLTVL.